The next 26 T cell receptor beta chains were all read from a single sample in a study of control samples from healthy donors and cancer patients. Sequencing was performed with immunoSEQ multiplex PCR; in TCRdb, only in-frame clones are kept and a portion is missing. The sample contains tens of thousands of clones, around 94% of which appear only once. Source material: blood. Every receptor here comes from a man aged 55-75 years in good health.

The gene calls are TRBV11-3 and TRBJ2-3, with D hard to call. The germline V and J ends were trimmed by 0 bases and 2 bases, with 6 bases remaining between them. CDR3 length equals 14 residues. CDR1 SGHNT and CDR2 YENEEA come from the germline V gene. Here the CDR3 reads CASSLEADTDTQYF. CDR3 bases: TGTGCCAGCAGCTTAGAAGCCGACACAGATACGCAGTATTTT.

The V gene is TRBV4-1, the J gene TRBJ1-2, with 7 nucleotides matching TRBD1. From germline, CDR1 is MGHRA and CDR2 YSYEKL. Losses at the gene ends were 4 bases for V and 8 bases for J; bases not matched to a gene: 10. This CDR3 region has 14 residues. The CDR3 loop reads CASSPSTTGLGYTF. CDR3 coding DNA: TGCGCCAGCAGCCCCTCGACGACAGGGTTGGGCTACACCTTC.

This clone is a singleton in its sample. V is TRBV18 and J is TRBJ1-4; D possibly corresponds to TRBD1 (6 bases). Trimming shortened V by 2 bases and J by 9 bases, and 25 bases separated the two germline ends. The germline gives CDR1 KGHSH, CDR2 LQKENI. The CDR3 covers 18 residues. CDR3 amino acids: CASSPSWDIGPGGKKLFF. CDR3 DNA: TGTGCCAGCTCACCATCTTGGGACATCGGACCCGGAGGGAAAAAACTGTTTTTT.

V and J are TRBV5-4 and TRBJ2-7; TRBD1 agrees at 11 bases. Germline values: CDR1 SGHNT, CDR2 YYREEE (reference sequence). With 2 bases clipped from V and 4 bases from J, the junction kept 5 bases outside the gene matches. This CDR3 spans 15 amino acids. CDR3 sequence (DNA): TGTGCCAGCAGCTTCCCGGGACAGGGGGTGTACGAGCAGTACTTC. It encodes CASSFPGQGVYEQYF.

The chain couples TRBV10-3 to TRBJ2-7; TRBD2 agrees at 8 bases. V lost 1 base to trimming and J lost 4 bases; unmatched junction nucleotides: 12. The CDR3 has 17 amino acids. Looked up from germline, CDR1 is ENHRY and CDR2 is SYGVKD. The CDR3 loop reads CAISEFERGSEGYEQYF. The DNA for the CDR3 is TGTGCCATCAGTGAGTTCGAGCGGGGGAGCGAAGGATACGAGCAGTACTTC.

This clone has just one count. The rearrangement links TRBV2 to TRBJ1-5; 7 nucleotides align to TRBD1. Germline CDR1 and CDR2: SNHLY and FYNNEI. J lost 4 bases, V lost 5 bases, and 5 bases had no gene match. This CDR3 spans 14 amino acids. The CDR3 DNA follows: TGTGCCAGCAGTCGGACAGGCTTTAATCAGCCCCAGCATTTT. It codes for CASSRTGFNQPQHF.

This CDR3 is CASRPHDRDRGHEKLFF. CDR3 DNA sequence: TGTGCCAGCAGACCTCACGACCGGGACAGGGGACACGAAAAACTGTTTTTT. V is TRBV7-9 and J is TRBJ1-4; 10 bases align to TRBD1. The CDR3 runs 17 residues. Trimming removed 6 bases from V and 8 bases from J; junction bases left unmatched: 15. Germline lookup yields CDR1 SEHNR and CDR2 FQNEAQ (reference sequence).

The table lists this clone with a count of one. This chain joins TRBV27 and TRBJ1-1; D is ambiguous. The CDR3 is 13 residues long. Looked up from germline, CDR1 is MNHEY and CDR2 is SMNVEV (reference sequence). V was shortened by 0 bases and J by 0 bases, with 2 bases between the two germline ends. CDR3: CASSLSVNTEAFF. CDR3 DNA: TGTGCCAGCAGTTTATCGGTGAACACTGAAGCTTTCTTT.

This chain links TRBV20-1 with TRBJ2-7; D gene uncertain. The CDR3 has 12 residues. Germline loops: CDR1 DFQATT, CDR2 SNEGSKA (reference sequence). V lost 3 bases, J lost 3 bases, and 9 bases lay in between. CDR3: CSASRIIYEQYF. The DNA of the CDR3 is TGCAGTGCTAGTAGGATTATCTACGAGCAGTACTTC.

This chain links TRBV30 with TRBJ1-2; TRBD1 aligns across 9 bases. Per the germline V gene, CDR1 is GTSNPN and CDR2 is SVGIG (reference sequence). Losses at the gene ends were 2 bases for V and 7 bases for J; bases not matched to a gene: 8. CDR3 length: 14 residues. CDR3: CAWSIQGASAGYTF. Written as DNA, the CDR3 is TGTGCCTGGAGTATACAGGGGGCGTCCGCTGGCTACACCTTC.

This chain uses TRBV4-1 with TRBJ2-7, with D possibly being TRBD1 (5 bases). The V end lost 1 base, the J end lost 0 bases, and 7 bases lay between the germline ends. The CDR3 runs 14 residues. CDR1 and CDR2 (germline): MGHRA, YSYEKL. The DNA for the CDR3 is TGCGCCAGCAGCCAAGGACAGTTCTCCTACGAGCAGTACTTC. Its protein product is CASSQGQFSYEQYF.

J is TRBJ2-3 and V is TRBV18; 8 nucleotides match TRBD1. CDR3 length: 14 amino acids. CDR1 and CDR2 (germline): KGHSH, LQKENI. The V segment lost 3 bases and the J segment 8 bases; nucleotides outside the gene matches: 7. CDR3 nucleotides: TGTGCCAGCTCACCTGGACAGGGAGAGTTTACGCAGTATTTT. Translation gives CASSPGQGEFTQYF.

The J gene is TRBJ2-7, the V gene TRBV6-5; 10 bases match TRBD1. Germline values: CDR1 MNHEY, CDR2 SVGAGI. There are 15 residues in the CDR3. The trim removed 2 bases at V and 5 bases at J, leaving 6 bases unmatched. CDR3 sequence reads: CASSYVRTGGNEQYF. The CDR3 nucleotides are TGTGCCAGCAGTTACGTAAGGACAGGGGGGAACGAGCAGTACTTC.

V gene TRBV19 combines with J gene TRBJ2-1; TRBD2 agrees at 7 bases. There are 13 residues in the CDR3. Unmatched junction bases numbered 4, after V lost 5 bases and J lost 6 bases. Germline V lookup: CDR1 LNHDA, CDR2 SQIVND (reference sequence). Here the CDR3 reads CASSGPGGNEQFF. CDR3 bases: TGTGCCAGTAGTGGTCCGGGGGGCAATGAGCAGTTCTTC.

This chain links TRBV10-3 with TRBJ2-2, with D tentatively TRBD1 (5 bases). Germline V lookup: CDR1 ENHRY, CDR2 SYGVKD. There are 15 residues in the CDR3. Trimming removed 6 bases from V and 1 base from J, with 12 bases in between. CDR3 DNA: TGTGCCATCAGGGCAGGGATTAGGAACACCGGGGAGCTGTTTTTT. It encodes CAIRAGIRNTGELFF.

The chain employs TRBV9 and TRBJ2-5, with D possibly matching TRBD2 (6 bases). In germline, CDR1 is SGDLS, CDR2 YYNGEE. Trimming pared 2 bases from V and 4 bases from J, leaving 15 bases between. This CDR3 is built from 15 residues. The CDR3 DNA sequence: TGTGCCAGCAGCGTGGGACTCGCAGGAAGAGAGACCCAGTACTTC. Its protein is CASSVGLAGRETQYF.

The chain uses TRBV5-1 and TRBJ2-1; possibly TRBD1 for D (6 bases). V dropped 1 base and J dropped 3 bases, with 23 bases sitting between them. The CDR3 is made up of 19 amino acids. Germline V gene sequence: CDR1 SGHRS, CDR2 YFSETQ. The CDR3 coding sequence is TGCGCCAGCAGCTTGCGGGGCGAAGCCGGGACAACCGGCTACAATGAGCAGTTCTTC. Translating it yields CASSLRGEAGTTGYNEQFF.

V is TRBV2 and J is TRBJ1-2; a weak D match, TRBD1 (6 bases). There are 13 residues in the CDR3. Germline V lookup: CDR1 SNHLY, CDR2 FYNNEI. V was clipped by 7 bases and J by 4 bases, with 13 bases between them. The CDR3 DNA follows: TGTGCCAGCATGGCCGGGACACCCTATGGCTACACCTTC. It is translated as CASMAGTPYGYTF.

This chain connects TRBV18 to TRBJ2-1, with 8 bases lining up with TRBD1. Per germline, CDR1 KGHSH and CDR2 LQKENI. The CDR3 is made up of 16 amino acids. Germline trimming cut 3 bases from V and 3 bases from J; bases unmatched to any gene: 7. The CDR3 DNA reads TGTGCCAGCTCACCGCCCGGGACAGGTGTCTACAATGAGCAGTTCTTC. It translates to CASSPPGTGVYNEQFF.

The gene calls are TRBV2 and TRBJ1-2, with D tentatively TRBD1 (5 bases). The CDR3 loop spans 12 amino acids. V lost 7 bases to trimming and J lost 6 bases, with 12 bases between them. Germline V gene sequence: CDR1 SNHLY, CDR2 FYNNEI. The CDR3 region is CASTPWDHGYTF. The CDR3 DNA sequence: TGTGCCAGCACCCCTTGGGACCATGGCTACACCTTC.

V is TRBV6-1 and J is TRBJ1-1; the D gene is possibly TRBD1 (6 bases). The CDR3 totals 16 residues. Trimming removed 4 bases from V and 4 bases from J, with 19 bases in between. Germline CDR1 and CDR2: MNHNS and SASEGT. CDR3 sequence reads: CASSARRTVPTTEAFF. The CDR3 DNA sequence: TGTGCCAGCAGTGCCCGACGGACAGTTCCCACCACTGAAGCTTTCTTT.

The chain has TRBV30 and TRBJ1-1, with D uncertain. CDR3 length: 14 amino acids. Trimming removed 2 bases from V and 2 bases from J, with 12 bases in between. Germline CDR1 reads GTSNPN; CDR2 reads SVGIG (reference sequence). The CDR3 reads CAWSNIPINTEAFF. CDR3 DNA sequence: TGTGCCTGGAGTAATATACCGATTAACACTGAAGCTTTCTTT.

This chain joins TRBV14 and TRBJ2-3; TRBD2 matches at 9 bases. Trimming at V came to 4 bases and at J to 4 bases, leaving 24 bases not matched to a gene. The CDR3 has 21 amino acids. The germline V gene encodes CDR1 SGHDN and CDR2 FVKESK. The CDR3 loop reads CASSPNSRGGPSGESADTQYF. In DNA form, the CDR3 reads TGTGCCAGCAGCCCCAACTCGCGGGGGGGCCCATCGGGGGAGTCGGCAGATACGCAGTATTTT.

This chain connects TRBV7-8 to TRBJ1-5; D unclear. Germline-derived CDR1 and CDR2 are SGHVS and FQNEAQ. The CDR3 runs 15 residues. V lost 5 bases to trimming and J lost 5 bases, with 16 bases between them. CDR3 bases: TGTGCCAGCAGCCTCGCCAGGTTTGGAGATCAGCCCCAGCATTTT. Translation gives CASSLARFGDQPQHF.

V and J are TRBV11-3 and TRBJ2-3; TRBD1 matches 7 bases. CDR1 is SGHNT, CDR2 YENEEA, per germline. V trimming: 5 bases; J trimming: 9 bases; junction bases outside the gene matches: 20. The CDR3 extends over 17 amino acids. The CDR3 DNA follows: TGTGCCAGCAGCCCCGACAGGGCAAGTATTCGGGCCCCCACGCAGTATTTT. Amino acids: CASSPDRASIRAPTQYF.

The rearrangement uses TRBV5-4 and TRBJ2-1; D possibly corresponds to TRBD2 (5 bases). The germline V gene encodes CDR1 SGHNT and CDR2 YYREEE (reference sequence). The germline V and J ends were trimmed by 4 bases and 6 bases, with 11 bases remaining between them. This CDR3 has 13 residues. CDR3 loop: CASSGGPANEQFF. The CDR3 DNA is TGTGCCAGCAGCGGAGGACCAGCCAATGAGCAGTTCTTC.